This entry features one TCR beta chain sequence. This specimen belongs to a study of glioma-infiltrating T cells after dendritic cell vaccination. Overall study: Treatment, given 2003 to 2012, was autologous tumor lysate-pulsed dendritic cell vaccination.

Germline V gives CDR1 SGHRS, CDR2 YFSETQ. V shed 1 base and J 2 bases; nucleotides not matched to a gene: 2. The CDR3 spans 14 residues. The time point was: after dendritic cell vaccination, including at tumor progression/relapse. None of the glioblastoma patients had an isocitrate dehydrogenase mutation. PBMC were collected before vaccination, two weeks after the third vaccination, and at progression. The primer mix had 60 V beta and 13 J beta primers. Only in-frame clones appear in the TCRdb table, and some are missing; sequencing was by immunoSEQ multiplex PCR. The data show 90,000 to 95,000 clones, with approximately 78% seen just once and over 2% held by the top ten.

The sequence was obtained from a human donor with glioblastoma. The chain couples TRBV5-1 to TRBJ2-5, with 7 bases fitting TRBD1. Source: blood, taken after dendritic cell vaccination. CDR3 loop: CASSLPDRQETQYF. Written as DNA, the CDR3 is TGCGCCAGCAGCTTGCCGGACAGGCAAGAGACCCAGTACTTC. Looking up the rest from reference TRBV5-1 and TRBJ2-5 gives the full variable domain: KAGVTQTPRYLIKTRGQQVTLSCSPISGHRSVSWYQQTPGQGLQFLFEYFSETQRNKGNFPGRFSGRQFSNSRSEMNVSTLELGDSALYLCASSLPDRQETQYFGPGTRLLVL.